This T cell receptor (beta chain) was sequenced during a study of breast tumors, draining lymph nodes, adjacent tissues. Whole-study findings and limits: Tumor T cell lymph node origin was a supported hypothesis, not proven. Most tumor T cells seemingly derive from lymph node, then expand in tumor.

Comments on this clonotype: Antigen: not known. This could be a read error, since a much larger clone is one nucleotide away.

In TCRdb, the multiplex PCR reads were re-called with MiXCR into one record per CDR3 protein. The sample has about 47,000 distinct CDR3 sequences, about 23% seen once; the top ten hold about 8%. The CDR3 runs to 15 residues. This chain uses TRBV5-7 with TRBJ2-1; D gene uncertain. TRBV5-7 is treated as an ORF (open reading frame) with a function not yet certain. This clonotype originated in a female donor with breast cancer. Some clones in this sample may be carry-over from other donors' samples. The specimen sequenced was breast tumor tissue. The CDR3 loop is CTSSWDSSSYNEQFF. CDR3 DNA: TGTACCAGCAGCTGGGATTCAAGCTCCTACAATGAGCAGTTCTTC.